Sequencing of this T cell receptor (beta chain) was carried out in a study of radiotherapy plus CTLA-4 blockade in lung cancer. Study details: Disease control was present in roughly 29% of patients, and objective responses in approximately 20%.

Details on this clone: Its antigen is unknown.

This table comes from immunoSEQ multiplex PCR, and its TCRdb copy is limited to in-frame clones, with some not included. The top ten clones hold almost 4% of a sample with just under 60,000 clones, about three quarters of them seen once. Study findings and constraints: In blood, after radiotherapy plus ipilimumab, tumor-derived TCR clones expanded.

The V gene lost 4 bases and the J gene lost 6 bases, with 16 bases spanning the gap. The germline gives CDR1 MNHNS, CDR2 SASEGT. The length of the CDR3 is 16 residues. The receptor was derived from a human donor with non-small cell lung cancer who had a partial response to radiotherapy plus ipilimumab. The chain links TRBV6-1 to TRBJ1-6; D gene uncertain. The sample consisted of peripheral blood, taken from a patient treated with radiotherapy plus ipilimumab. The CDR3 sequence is CASSAPHGQANSPLHF. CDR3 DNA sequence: TGTGCCAGCAGTGCTCCCCACGGCCAGGCTAATTCACCCCTCCACTTT.